The next 19 T cell receptor beta chains were all read from a single sample in a study of T cells in Graves' hyperthyroidism and ophthalmopathy. TCR beta CDR3 regions were amplified from RNA. TCR CDR3 underwent first-round RT-PCR with the HTBI primer set. TCRdb recomputed calls from the multiplex PCR reads with MiXCR, one row per CDR3 protein. Altogether about 700,000 distinct CDR3 sequences are present, approximately 42% being singletons, with the ten largest covering approximately 6.8%. The sample comprised peripheral blood or thyroid tissue (not recorded which). All receptors come from an adult man with Graves' disease, either hyperthyroidism or ophthalmopathy (not recorded which).

V and J are TRBV7-8 and TRBJ2-7; 9 bases are shared with TRBD2. The CDR3 has 14 residues. With V trimmed by 10 bases and J by 5 bases, 12 bases remained unmatched. CDR1 and CDR2 (germline): SGHVS, FQNEAQ. For the CDR3, the DNA is TGTGCCACCATGCCTAGCGGGGTAATGCACGAGCAGTACTTC. Its translation is CATMPSGVMHEQYF.

This clonotype was seen at least ten times. The J gene is TRBJ2-2, the V gene TRBV29-1; TRBD2 agrees at 11 bases. Germline loops: CDR1 SQVTM, CDR2 ANQGSEA. This CDR3 has 13 amino acids. The V segment lost 7 bases and the J segment 3 bases; nucleotides outside the gene matches: 1. The CDR3 nucleotides are TGCAGCGGGGGACTAGCGGACACCGGGGAGCTGTTTTTT. It yields the protein CSGGLADTGELFF.

About this clonotype itself: A read error may be the cause here, since a much bigger clone is one base away. This chain uses TRBV7-9 with TRBJ2-7; D is undetermined. Trimming cost V 2 bases and J 6 bases, with 14 bases left between them. Looked up from germline, CDR1 is SEHNR and CDR2 is FQNEAQ (reference sequence). The CDR3 length is 14 residues. CDR3 in DNA: TGTGCCAGCAGCTTAATCGCTAGTGTGAGCGAGCAGTACTTC. Protein product: CASSLIASVSEQYF.

This clonotype was found once. A much more abundant neighbour one base away suggests this may be a read error. This sequence joins TRBV19 and TRBJ1-5; D not resolved. The CDR3 has 13 amino acids. CDR1 and CDR2 from the germline V gene are LNHDA and SQIVND (reference sequence). CDR3 protein: CASRIDLDQPQHF. Written as DNA, the CDR3 is TGTGCCAGTAGGATAGATCTGGATCAGCCCCAGCATTTT.

This clonotype was counted only a few times. The rearrangement joins TRBV10-3 to TRBJ1-2; 7 bases align to TRBD1. With V trimmed by 3 bases and J by 0 bases, 13 bases remained unmatched. CDR3 length: 18 amino acids. Germline V gene lookup returns CDR1 ENHRY and CDR2 SYGVKD. Written as DNA, the CDR3 is TGTGCCATCAGTGATATACCGGGACAGCGTCTATCTAACTATGGCTACACCTTC. Its protein is CAISDIPGQRLSNYGYTF.

Concerning this clonotype itself: This CDR3 fails to terminate in the conserved phenylalanine or tryptophan, so it likely reflects a read error. V gene TRBV6-5 combines with J gene TRBJ1-5; no clear D gene. V was trimmed by 5 bases and J by 0 bases, leaving 11 bases between them. CDR1 MNHEY and CDR2 SVGAGI come from the germline V gene. The CDR3 extends over 15 amino acids. The CDR3 loop reads CASSEGEFSNQPQHS. As DNA, the CDR3 is TGTGCCAGCAGTGAAGGTGAATTTAGCAATCAGCCCCAGCATTCT.

This clonotype was recorded many times. The V and J genes are TRBV20-1 and TRBJ2-5; 8 positions agree with TRBD2. The J segment lost 4 bases and the V segment lost 3 bases, leaving 4 bases of the junction unmatched. This CDR3 has 13 amino acids. Germline CDR1 DFQATT, CDR2 SNEGSKA (reference sequence). CDR3 bases: TGCAGTGCTAGTCGTCGGGGGGGAGAGACCCAGTACTTC. Protein sequence: CSASRRGGETQYF.

CDR3 protein: CASSYGEGGYTF. The CDR3 DNA is TGTGCCAGCAGCTATGGGGAGGGCGGCTACACCTTC. This rearrangement joins TRBV7-2 to TRBJ1-2; D is uncertain. V lost 4 bases and J lost 8, with 11 bases in between. The CDR3 is 12 residues long. Germline V gene data show CDR1 as SGHTA and CDR2 as FQGNSA.

The chain links TRBV7-9 to TRBJ2-7; weak D call: TRBD1 (7 bases). This CDR3 comprises 12 residues. With 6 bases removed from V and 8 bases from J, the gap between germline ends came to 14 bases. The germline CDR1 and CDR2 sequences are SEHNR and FQNEAQ (reference sequence). The CDR3 here is CASSESGGQQYF. CDR3 bases: TGTGCCAGCAGTGAGTCAGGGGGGCAGCAGTACTTC.

In its sample, this clonotype was seen many times. The gene calls are TRBV7-9 and TRBJ1-1; possible D gene TRBD1, 6 bases. The CDR3 totals 13 residues. V was clipped by 3 bases and J by 4 bases, with 9 bases between them. Germline loops: CDR1 SEHNR, CDR2 FQNEAQ (reference sequence). In DNA, the CDR3 is TGTGCCAGCAGCTTGTACAGGGCCACTGAAGCTTTCTTT. It specifies CASSLYRATEAFF.

This clonotype was counted only a few times. The chain couples TRBV19 to TRBJ1-5, with 7 bases fitting TRBD1. Germline-derived CDR1 and CDR2 are LNHDA and SQIVND (reference sequence). The CDR3 is made up of 13 amino acids. J was trimmed by 5 bases and V by 8 bases; bases with no gene match: 6. In nucleotides, the CDR3 is TGTGCCAGTCATGGCAGGGGGTATCAGCCCCAGCATTTT. Its translation: CASHGRGYQPQHF.

V usage is TRBV29-1 and J usage is TRBJ1-2; 9 positions agree with TRBD1. Germline CDR1 and CDR2: SQVTM and ANQGSEA. V trimming: 6 bases; J trimming: 2 bases; junction bases outside the gene matches: 7. There are 14 residues in the CDR3. Here the CDR3 DNA reads TGCAGCGTAGGAATCGGGACAGGGAACTATGGCTACACCTTC. This encodes CSVGIGTGNYGYTF.

The chain links TRBV2 to TRBJ1-2, with 7 positions matching TRBD1. Germline values: CDR1 SNHLY, CDR2 FYNNEI. The CDR3 is 16 residues long. J was trimmed by 6 bases and V by 5 bases; bases with no gene match: 15. In DNA, the CDR3 is TGTGCCAGCAGTCTAGGTTCGAGGGACAGTCGGCATGGCTACACCTTC. As protein: CASSLGSRDSRHGYTF.

The J gene is TRBJ1-5, the V gene TRBV29-1; possibly TRBD1 for D (5 bases). The CDR3 spans 16 residues. Germline-derived CDR1 and CDR2 are SQVTM and ANQGSEA. Trimming removed 8 bases at V and 3 bases at J, with 23 bases between. The CDR3 sequence is CSSDPAGSALNQPQHF. DNA of the CDR3: TGCAGCAGTGATCCCGCAGGGTCAGCCCTCAATCAGCCCCAGCATTTT.

This clonotype was seen a few times. The chain links TRBV11-2 to TRBJ2-5; D is unresolved. Trimming removed 2 bases from V and 5 bases from J, with 18 bases in between. The CDR3 sequence is 16 residues long. The germline V gene encodes CDR1 SGHAT and CDR2 FQNNGV. Written as DNA, the CDR3 is TGTGCCAGCAGCTTACTCATCTCCACAGATCAGGAGACCCAGTACTTC. Its protein is CASSLLISTDQETQYF.

The chain is built from TRBV7-9 and TRBJ2-7; 7 bases agree with TRBD1. The CDR3 covers 15 residues. The V and J ends lost 0 bases and 6 bases, in that order; junction bases with no gene match: 8. Germline loops: CDR1 SEHNR, CDR2 FQNEAQ (reference sequence). The chain's CDR3 is CASSLALTGRCEQYF. For the CDR3, the DNA is TGTGCCAGCAGCTTAGCCCTGACAGGGCGGTGCGAGCAGTACTTC.

This clonotype has a single count. V gene TRBV15 combines with J gene TRBJ2-5; no clear D. The CDR3 runs 14 residues. Looked up from germline, CDR1 is LNHNV and CDR2 is YYDKDF (reference sequence). With 0 bases removed from V and 5 bases from J, the gap between germline ends came to 10 bases. The CDR3 spells CATSREGFGETQYF. Here the CDR3 DNA reads TGTGCCACCAGCAGAGAAGGGTTCGGGGAGACCCAGTACTTC.

Turning to this clonotype: This may stem from a read error, because a much larger clone lies one nucleotide away. The V and J genes are TRBV7-9 and TRBJ1-4, with D perhaps matching TRBD1 (5 bases). Germline V gene data show CDR1 as SEHNR and CDR2 as FQNEAQ (reference sequence). There are 14 residues in the CDR3. V was trimmed by 7 bases and J by 8 bases, leaving 17 bases between them. This CDR3 reads CASTSSRVLEKLFF. The CDR3 coding sequence is TGTGCCAGCACCTCAAGCAGGGTTCTAGAAAAACTGTTTTTT. Complete variable domain (other parts from reference TRBV7-9 and TRBJ1-4): DTGVSQNPRHKITKRGQNVTFRCDPISEHNRLYWYRQTLGQGPEFLTYFQNEAQLEKSRLLSDRFSAERPKGSFSTLEIQRTEQGDSAMYLCASTSSRVLEKLFFGSGTQLSVL.

This clonotype was seen ten or more times. This chain links TRBV10-3 with TRBJ1-1; D is unresolved. V lost 5 bases and J lost 2, with 9 bases in between. CDR1 and CDR2 (germline): ENHRY, SYGVKD. This CDR3 is built from 13 residues. The CDR3 bases are TGTGCCATCAGTCAGACGGTAAACACTGAAGCTTTCTTT. It yields the protein CAISQTVNTEAFF.